The clone carrying this TCR beta chain has a count of ten or more. The antigen is undetermined. The data are from a study of T-cell reconstitution after alpha-beta-depleted transplantation in children. Study-level findings and limits: Reportedly, roughly two months post-transplant, alpha-beta T cells arose from several hundred expanded graft clones.

Germline CDR1 GTSNPN, CDR2 SVGIG (reference sequence). V shed 5 bases, J shed 4 bases, and the junction held 7 bases outside the gene matches. This CDR3 contains 13 residues. As it was prepared, the TCRbeta library received unique molecular identifiers. One entry per CDR3 protein, called by TCRdb with MiXCR from the PCR reads. The data contain hundreds of thousands of distinct CDR3 sequences, 11% of them singletons. This sequence was found in a male patient aged 2 to 9 who had a stem cell transplant for chronic granulomatous disease, so the T cells may come from the graft donor. Sequencing used peripheral blood, obtained 180 days after TCRalphabeta/CD19-depleted stem cell transplant. This sequence joins TRBV30 and TRBJ1-1, with 7 bases lining up with TRBD1. In nucleotides, the CDR3 is TGTGCCTGGGACAGGGCCCCGGGCACTGAAGCTTTCTTT. Protein sequence: CAWDRAPGTEAFF. Complete variable domain (other parts from reference TRBV30 and TRBJ1-1): SQTIHQWPATLVQPVGSPLSLECTVEGTSNPNLYWYRQAAGRGLQLLFYSVGIGQISSEVPQNLSASRPQDRQFILSSKKLLLSDSGFYLCAWDRAPGTEAFFGQGTRLTVV.